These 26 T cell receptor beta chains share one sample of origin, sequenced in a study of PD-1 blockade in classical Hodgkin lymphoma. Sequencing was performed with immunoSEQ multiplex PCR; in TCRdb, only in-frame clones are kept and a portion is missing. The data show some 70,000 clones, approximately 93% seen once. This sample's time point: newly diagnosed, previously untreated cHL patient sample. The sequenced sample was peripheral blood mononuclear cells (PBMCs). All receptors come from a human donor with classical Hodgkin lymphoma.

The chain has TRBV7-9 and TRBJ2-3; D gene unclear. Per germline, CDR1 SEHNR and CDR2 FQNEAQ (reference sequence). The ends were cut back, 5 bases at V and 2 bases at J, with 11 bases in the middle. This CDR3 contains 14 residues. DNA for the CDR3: TGTGCCAGCAGCCGGCTTGAATTCACAGATACGCAGTATTTT. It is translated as CASSRLEFTDTQYF.

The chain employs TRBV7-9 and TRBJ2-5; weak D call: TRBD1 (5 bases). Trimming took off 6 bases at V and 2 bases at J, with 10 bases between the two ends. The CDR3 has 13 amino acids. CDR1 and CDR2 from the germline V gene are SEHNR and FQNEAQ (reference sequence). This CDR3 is CASSAQGQETQYF. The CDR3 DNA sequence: TGTGCCAGCAGTGCCCAGGGTCAAGAGACCCAGTACTTC.

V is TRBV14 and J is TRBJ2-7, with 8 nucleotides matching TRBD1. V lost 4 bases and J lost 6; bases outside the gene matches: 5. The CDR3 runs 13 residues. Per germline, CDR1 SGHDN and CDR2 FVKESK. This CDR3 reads CASSPQGVGEQYF. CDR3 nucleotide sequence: TGTGCCAGCAGCCCACAGGGGGTGGGCGAGCAGTACTTC.

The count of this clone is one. CDR3 sequence reads: CASSQGSGTGNEKLFF. CDR3 nucleotide sequence: TGTGCCAGCAGCCAAGGATCCGGCACAGGGAATGAAAAACTGTTTTTT. J is TRBJ1-4 and V is TRBV4-2, with D perhaps matching TRBD1 (6 bases). V was clipped by 1 base and J by 5 bases, with 14 bases between them. Germline CDR1 is LGHNA and CDR2 is YNFKEQ. This CDR3 is built from 16 residues.

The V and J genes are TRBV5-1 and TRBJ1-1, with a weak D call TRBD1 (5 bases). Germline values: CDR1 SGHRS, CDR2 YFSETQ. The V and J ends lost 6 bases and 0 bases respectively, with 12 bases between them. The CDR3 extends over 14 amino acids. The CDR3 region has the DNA TGCGCCAGCACCCCGGGGGTGATGAACACTGAAGCTTTCTTT. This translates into CASTPGVMNTEAFF.

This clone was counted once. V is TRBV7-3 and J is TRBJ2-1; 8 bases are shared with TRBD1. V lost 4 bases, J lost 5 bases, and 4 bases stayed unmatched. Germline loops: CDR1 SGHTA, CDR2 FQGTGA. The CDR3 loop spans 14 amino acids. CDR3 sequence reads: CASSSAGQDNEQFF. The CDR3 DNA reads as TGTGCCAGCAGCTCCGCGGGACAGGACAATGAGCAGTTCTTC.

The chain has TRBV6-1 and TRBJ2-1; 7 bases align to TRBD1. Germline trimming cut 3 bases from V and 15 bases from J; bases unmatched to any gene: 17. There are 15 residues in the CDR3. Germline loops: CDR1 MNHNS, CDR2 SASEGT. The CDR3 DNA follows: TGTGCCAGCAGTGAGGCTATAGACAGGGCTCGAATTCGGTTCTTC. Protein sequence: CASSEAIDRARIRFF.

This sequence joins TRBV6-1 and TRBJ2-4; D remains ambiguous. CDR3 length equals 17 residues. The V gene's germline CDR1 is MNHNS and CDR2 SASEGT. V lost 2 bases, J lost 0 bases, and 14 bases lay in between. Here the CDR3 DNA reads TGTGCCAGCAGTGAACCCGCGCGACCGGGAGCCAAAAACATTCAGTACTTC. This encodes CASSEPARPGAKNIQYF.

In nucleotides, the CDR3 is TGTGCCAGCGCTTGGTCCAGGGGGGCCCACGAGCAGTACTTC. It specifies CASAWSRGAHEQYF. The chain combines TRBV5-6 with TRBJ2-7, with a possible D match to TRBD1 (7 bases). The ends were cut back, 7 bases at V and 5 bases at J, with 19 bases in the middle. Germline values: CDR1 SGHDT, CDR2 YYEEEE. This CDR3 has 14 residues.

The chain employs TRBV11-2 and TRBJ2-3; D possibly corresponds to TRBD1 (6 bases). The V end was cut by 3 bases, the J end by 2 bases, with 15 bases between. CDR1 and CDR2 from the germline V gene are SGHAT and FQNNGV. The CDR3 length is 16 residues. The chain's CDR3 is CASSFGQSGATDTQYF. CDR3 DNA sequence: TGTGCCAGCAGCTTCGGACAGTCTGGTGCCACAGATACGCAGTATTTT.

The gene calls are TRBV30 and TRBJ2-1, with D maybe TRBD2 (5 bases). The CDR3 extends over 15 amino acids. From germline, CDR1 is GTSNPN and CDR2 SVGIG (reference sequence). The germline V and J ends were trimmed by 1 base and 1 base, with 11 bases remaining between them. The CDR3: CAWSGRGASYNEQFF. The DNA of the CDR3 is TGTGCCTGGAGTGGCCGGGGAGCGTCCTACAATGAGCAGTTCTTC.

CDR3 amino acids: CASSFTPGEQYF. In DNA form, the CDR3 reads TGTGCCAGCAGTTTCACACCTGGGGAGCAGTACTTC. This chain links TRBV27 with TRBJ2-7, with D hard to call. The V end lost 3 bases, the J end lost 7 bases, and 10 bases lay between the germline ends. Germline CDR1 reads MNHEY; CDR2 reads SMNVEV (reference sequence). This CDR3 region has 12 residues.

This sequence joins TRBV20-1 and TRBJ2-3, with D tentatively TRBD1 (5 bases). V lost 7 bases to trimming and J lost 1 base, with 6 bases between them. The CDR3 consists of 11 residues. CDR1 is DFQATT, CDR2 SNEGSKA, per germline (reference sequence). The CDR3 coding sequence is TGCAGTGTACAGGGCACAGATACGCAGTATTTT. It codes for CSVQGTDTQYF.

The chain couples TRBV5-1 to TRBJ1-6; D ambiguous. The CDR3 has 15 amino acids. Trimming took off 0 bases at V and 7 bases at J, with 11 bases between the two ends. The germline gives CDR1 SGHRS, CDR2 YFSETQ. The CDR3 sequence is CASSLGTGGNSPLHF. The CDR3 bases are TGCGCCAGCAGCTTGGGGACGGGAGGGAATTCACCCCTCCACTTT.

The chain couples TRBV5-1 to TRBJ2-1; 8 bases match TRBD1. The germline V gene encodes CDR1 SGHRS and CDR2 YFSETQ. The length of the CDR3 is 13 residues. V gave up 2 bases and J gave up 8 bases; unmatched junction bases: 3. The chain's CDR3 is CASSFQGADEQFF. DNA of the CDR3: TGCGCCAGCAGCTTCCAGGGGGCAGATGAGCAGTTCTTC.

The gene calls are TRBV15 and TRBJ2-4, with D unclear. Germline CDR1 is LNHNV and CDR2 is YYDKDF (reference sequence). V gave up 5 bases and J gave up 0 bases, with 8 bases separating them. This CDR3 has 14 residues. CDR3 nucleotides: TGTGCCACCAGCGACGCGCTAGCCAAAAACATTCAGTACTTC. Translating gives CATSDALAKNIQYF.

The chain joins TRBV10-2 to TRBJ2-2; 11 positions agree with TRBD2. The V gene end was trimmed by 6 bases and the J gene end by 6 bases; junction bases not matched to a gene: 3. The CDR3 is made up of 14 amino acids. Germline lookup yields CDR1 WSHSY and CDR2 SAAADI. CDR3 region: CASSRLAGSGELFF. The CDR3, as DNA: TGCGCCAGCAGCAGACTAGCGGGGTCCGGGGAGCTGTTTTTT.

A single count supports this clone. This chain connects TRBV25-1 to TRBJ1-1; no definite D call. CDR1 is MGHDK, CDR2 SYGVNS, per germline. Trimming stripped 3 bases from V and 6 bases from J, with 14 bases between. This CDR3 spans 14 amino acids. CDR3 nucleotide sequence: TGTGCCAGCAGTGACCAATGGGGTCGGGCTGAAGCTTTCTTT. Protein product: CASSDQWGRAEAFF.

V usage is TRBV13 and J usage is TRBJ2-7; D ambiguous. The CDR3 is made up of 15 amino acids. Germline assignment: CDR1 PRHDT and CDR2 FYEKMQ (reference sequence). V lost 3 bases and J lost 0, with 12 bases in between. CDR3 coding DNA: TGTGCCAGCAGCTTCCGGACCCTTCCCTCCTACGAGCAGTACTTC. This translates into CASSFRTLPSYEQYF.

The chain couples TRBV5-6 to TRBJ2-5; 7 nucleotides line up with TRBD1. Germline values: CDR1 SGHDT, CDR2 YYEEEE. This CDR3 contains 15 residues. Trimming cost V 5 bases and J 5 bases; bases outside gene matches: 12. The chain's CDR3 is CASRSGTVGRETQYF. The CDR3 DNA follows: TGTGCCAGCAGGTCCGGGACAGTGGGGCGGGAGACCCAGTACTTC.

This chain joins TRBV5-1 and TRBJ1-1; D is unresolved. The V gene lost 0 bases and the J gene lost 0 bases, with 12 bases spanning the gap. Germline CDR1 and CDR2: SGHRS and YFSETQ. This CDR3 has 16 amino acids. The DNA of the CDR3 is TGCGCCAGCAGCTTGGTACGAGGAGTCATGAACACTGAAGCTTTCTTT. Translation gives CASSLVRGVMNTEAFF.

The CDR3: CNCRGYNEQFF. CDR3 nucleotide sequence: TGCAATTGCCGGGGTTACAATGAGCAGTTCTTC. The chain recombines TRBV20-1 with TRBJ2-1, with D maybe TRBD2 (5 bases). The CDR3 extends over 11 amino acids. Germline lookup yields CDR1 DFQATT and CDR2 SNEGSKA (reference sequence).

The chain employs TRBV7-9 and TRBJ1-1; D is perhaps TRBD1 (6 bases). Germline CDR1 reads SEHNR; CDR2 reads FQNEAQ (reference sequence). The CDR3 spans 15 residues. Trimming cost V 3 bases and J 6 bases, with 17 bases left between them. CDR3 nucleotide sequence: TGTGCCAGCAGCTTCCGCACGGGGGCCGGGCCTGAAGCTTTCTTT. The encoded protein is CASSFRTGAGPEAFF.

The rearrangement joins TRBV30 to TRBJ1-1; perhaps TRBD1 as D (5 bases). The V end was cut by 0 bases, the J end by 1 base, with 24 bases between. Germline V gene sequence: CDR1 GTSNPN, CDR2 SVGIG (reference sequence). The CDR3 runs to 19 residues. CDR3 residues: CAWSVPFIGTHIPNTEAFF. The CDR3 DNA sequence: TGTGCCTGGAGTGTACCCTTTATCGGGACCCACATACCGAACACTGAAGCTTTCTTT.

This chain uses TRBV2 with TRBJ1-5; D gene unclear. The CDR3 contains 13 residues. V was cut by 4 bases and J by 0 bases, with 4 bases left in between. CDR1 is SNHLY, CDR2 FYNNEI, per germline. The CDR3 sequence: CASSVISNQPQHF. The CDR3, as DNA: TGTGCCAGCAGTGTGATTAGCAATCAGCCCCAGCATTTT.

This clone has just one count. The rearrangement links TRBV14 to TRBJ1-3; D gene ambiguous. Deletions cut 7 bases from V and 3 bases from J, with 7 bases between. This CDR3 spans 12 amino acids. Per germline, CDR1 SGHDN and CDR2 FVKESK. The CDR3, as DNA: TGTGCCAGCATTCCGAGTGGAAACACCATATATTTT. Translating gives CASIPSGNTIYF.